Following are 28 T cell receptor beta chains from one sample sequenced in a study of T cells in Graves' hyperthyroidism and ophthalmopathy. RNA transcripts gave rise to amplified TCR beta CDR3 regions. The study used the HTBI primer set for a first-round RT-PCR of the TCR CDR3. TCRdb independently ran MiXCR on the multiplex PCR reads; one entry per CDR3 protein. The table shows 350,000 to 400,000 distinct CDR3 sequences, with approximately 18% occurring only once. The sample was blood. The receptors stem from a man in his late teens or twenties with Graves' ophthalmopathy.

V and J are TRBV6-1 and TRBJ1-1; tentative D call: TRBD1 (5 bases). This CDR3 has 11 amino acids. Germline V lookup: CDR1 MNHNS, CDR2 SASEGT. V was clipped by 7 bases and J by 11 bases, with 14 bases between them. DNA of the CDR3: TGTGCCAGCAAATGGGGCGCGATGGCTTTCTTT. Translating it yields CASKWGAMAFF.

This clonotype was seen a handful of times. DNA of the CDR3: TGCAGTGCTAGGATTGGGGAAGAGAGCTATGGCTACACCTTC. Protein: CSARIGEESYGYTF. The chain is built from TRBV20-1 and TRBJ1-2; D not resolved. From germline, CDR1 is DFQATT and CDR2 SNEGSKA (reference sequence). CDR3 length: 14 residues. Trimming removed 3 bases from V and 4 bases from J, with 15 bases in between.

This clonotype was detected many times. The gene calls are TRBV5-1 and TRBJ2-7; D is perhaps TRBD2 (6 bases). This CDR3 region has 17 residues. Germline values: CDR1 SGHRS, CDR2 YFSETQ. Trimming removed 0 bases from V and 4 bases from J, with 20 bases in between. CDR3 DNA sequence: TGCGCCAGCAGCTTGGAAGGTAGCATCAGCGGACTATACGAGCAGTACTTC. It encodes CASSLEGSISGLYEQYF.

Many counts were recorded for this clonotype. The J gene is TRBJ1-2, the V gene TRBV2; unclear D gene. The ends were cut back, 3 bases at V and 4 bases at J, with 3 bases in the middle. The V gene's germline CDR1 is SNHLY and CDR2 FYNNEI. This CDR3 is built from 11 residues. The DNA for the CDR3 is TGTGCCAGCAGTGAGAGCTATGGCTACACCTTC. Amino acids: CASSESYGYTF.

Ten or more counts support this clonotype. The CDR3 nucleotides read TGTGCCAGCAGTGTACAGGGGGCCAACACTGAAGCTTTCTTT. Translating it yields CASSVQGANTEAFF. The chain couples TRBV2 to TRBJ1-1; TRBD1 matches 9 bases. The CDR3 sequence is 14 residues long. Unmatched junction bases numbered 2, after V lost 4 bases and J lost 2 bases. Germline V CDR1 and CDR2: SNHLY, FYNNEI.

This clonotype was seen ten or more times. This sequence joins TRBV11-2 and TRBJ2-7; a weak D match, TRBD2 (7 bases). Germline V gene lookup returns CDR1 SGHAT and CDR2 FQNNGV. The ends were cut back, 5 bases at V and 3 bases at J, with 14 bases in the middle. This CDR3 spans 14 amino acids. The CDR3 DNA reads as TGTGCCAGCAGCCAGCGGGACAACTACTACGAGCAGTACTTC. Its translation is CASSQRDNYYEQYF.

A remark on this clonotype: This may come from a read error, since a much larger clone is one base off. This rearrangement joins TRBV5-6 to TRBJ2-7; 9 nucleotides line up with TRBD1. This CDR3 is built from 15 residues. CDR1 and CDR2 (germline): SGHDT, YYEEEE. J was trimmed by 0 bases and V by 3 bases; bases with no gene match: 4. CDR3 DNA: TGTGCCAGCAGCTCATGGGACAGGGCCTCCTACGAGCAGTACTTC. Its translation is CASSSWDRASYEQYF.

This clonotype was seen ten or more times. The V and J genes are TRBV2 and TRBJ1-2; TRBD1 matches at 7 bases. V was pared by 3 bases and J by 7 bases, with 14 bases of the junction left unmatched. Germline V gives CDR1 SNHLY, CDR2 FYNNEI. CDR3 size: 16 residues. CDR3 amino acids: CASSEEGALLGFGYTF. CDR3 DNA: TGTGCCAGCAGTGAGGAGGGGGCGCTTTTAGGTTTTGGCTACACCTTC.

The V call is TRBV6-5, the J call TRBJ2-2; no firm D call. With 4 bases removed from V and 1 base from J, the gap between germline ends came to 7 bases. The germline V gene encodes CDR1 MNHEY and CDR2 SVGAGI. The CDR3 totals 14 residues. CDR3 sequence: CASSSEVNTGELFF. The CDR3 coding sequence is TGTGCCAGCAGTTCGGAAGTGAACACCGGGGAGCTGTTTTTT.

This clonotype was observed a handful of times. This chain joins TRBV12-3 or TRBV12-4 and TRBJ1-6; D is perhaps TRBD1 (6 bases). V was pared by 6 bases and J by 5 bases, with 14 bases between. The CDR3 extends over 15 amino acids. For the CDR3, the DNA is TGTGCCAGCAGGGCCTTGGACAGAGATAATTCACCCCTCCACTTT. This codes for CASRALDRDNSPLHF.

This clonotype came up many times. The DNA of the CDR3 is TGTGCCAGCAGCTTAGAAACCCTGAACACTGAAGCTTTCTTT. Translated, it gives CASSLETLNTEAFF. The chain joins TRBV7-9 to TRBJ1-1; D ambiguous. V lost 1 base and J 0 bases, leaving 6 bases between the germline ends. The CDR3 runs to 14 residues. Germline loops: CDR1 SEHNR, CDR2 FQNEAQ (reference sequence).

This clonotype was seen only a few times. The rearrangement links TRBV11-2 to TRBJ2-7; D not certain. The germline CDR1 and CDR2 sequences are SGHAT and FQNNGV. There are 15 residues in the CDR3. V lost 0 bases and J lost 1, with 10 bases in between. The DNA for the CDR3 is TGTGCCAGCAGCTTAGATCAGGACCAATCCTACGAGCAGTACTTC. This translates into CASSLDQDQSYEQYF.

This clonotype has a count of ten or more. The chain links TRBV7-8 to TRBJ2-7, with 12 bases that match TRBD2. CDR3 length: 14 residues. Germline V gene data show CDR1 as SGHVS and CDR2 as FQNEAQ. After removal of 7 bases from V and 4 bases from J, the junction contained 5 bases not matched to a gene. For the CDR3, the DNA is TGTGCCAGCAACCTAGCGGGGGGGCCATACGAGCAGTACTTC. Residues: CASNLAGGPYEQYF.

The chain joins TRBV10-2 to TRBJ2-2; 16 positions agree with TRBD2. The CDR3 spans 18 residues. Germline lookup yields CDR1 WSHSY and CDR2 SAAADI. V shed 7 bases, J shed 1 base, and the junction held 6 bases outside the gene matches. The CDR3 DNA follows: TGCGCCAGCAAACCGGGACTAGCGGGGGGGATGAACACCGGGGAGCTGTTTTTT. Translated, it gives CASKPGLAGGMNTGELFF.

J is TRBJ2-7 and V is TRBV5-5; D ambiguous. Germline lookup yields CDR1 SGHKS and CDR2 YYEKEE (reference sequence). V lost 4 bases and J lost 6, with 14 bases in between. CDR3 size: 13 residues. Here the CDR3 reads CASSLSQRVEQYF. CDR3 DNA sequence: TGTGCCAGCAGCCTCTCCCAGAGAGTCGAGCAGTACTTC.

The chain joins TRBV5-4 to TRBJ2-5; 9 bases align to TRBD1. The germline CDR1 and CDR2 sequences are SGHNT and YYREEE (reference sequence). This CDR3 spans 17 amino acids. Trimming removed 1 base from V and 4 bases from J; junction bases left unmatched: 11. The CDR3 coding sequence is TGTGCCAGCAGCTTGCCCGGGACAGGGCGGGAGAGAGAGACCCAGTACTTC. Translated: CASSLPGTGRERETQYF.

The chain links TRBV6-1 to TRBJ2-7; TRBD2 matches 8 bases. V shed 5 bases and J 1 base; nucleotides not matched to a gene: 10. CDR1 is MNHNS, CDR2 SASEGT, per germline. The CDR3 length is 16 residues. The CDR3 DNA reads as TGTGCCAGCAGTAGAATCGGGGGGGGAGGATCCTACGAGCAGTACTTC. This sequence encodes CASSRIGGGGSYEQYF.

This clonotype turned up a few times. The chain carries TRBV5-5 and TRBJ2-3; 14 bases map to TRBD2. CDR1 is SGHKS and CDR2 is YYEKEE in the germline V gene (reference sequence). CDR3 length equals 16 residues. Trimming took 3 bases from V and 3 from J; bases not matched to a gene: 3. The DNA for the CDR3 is TGTGCCAGCAGCTCGGGACTAGCGGGGGCGACAGATACGCAGTATTTT. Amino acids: CASSSGLAGATDTQYF.

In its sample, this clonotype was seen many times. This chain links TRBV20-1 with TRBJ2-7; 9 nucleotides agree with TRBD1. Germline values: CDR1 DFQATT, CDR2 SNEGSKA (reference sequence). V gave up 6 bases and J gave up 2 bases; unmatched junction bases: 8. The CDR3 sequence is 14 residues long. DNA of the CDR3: TGCAGTGCGCGGACAGGGGAACGCACCTACGAGCAGTACTTC. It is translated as CSARTGERTYEQYF.

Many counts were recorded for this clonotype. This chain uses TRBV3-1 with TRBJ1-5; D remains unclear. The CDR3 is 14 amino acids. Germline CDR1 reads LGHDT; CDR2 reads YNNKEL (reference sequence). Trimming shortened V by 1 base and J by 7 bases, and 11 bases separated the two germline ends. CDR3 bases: TGTGCCAGCAGCCAAGGTTCGGAGGTACAGCCCCAGCATTTT. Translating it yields CASSQGSEVQPQHF. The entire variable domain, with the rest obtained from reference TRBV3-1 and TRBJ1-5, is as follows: DTAVSQTPKYLVTQMGNDKSIKCEQNLGHDTMYWYKQDSKKFLKIMFSYNNKELIINETVPNRFSPKSPDKAHLNLHINSLELGDSAVYFCASSQGSEVQPQHFGDGTRLSIL.

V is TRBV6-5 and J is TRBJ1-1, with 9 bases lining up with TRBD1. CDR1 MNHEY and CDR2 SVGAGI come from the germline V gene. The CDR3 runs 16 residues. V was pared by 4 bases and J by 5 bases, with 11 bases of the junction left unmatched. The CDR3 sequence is CASSSLQGAMRTEAFF. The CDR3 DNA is TGTGCCAGCAGTTCCTTACAGGGGGCAATGAGGACTGAAGCTTTCTTT.

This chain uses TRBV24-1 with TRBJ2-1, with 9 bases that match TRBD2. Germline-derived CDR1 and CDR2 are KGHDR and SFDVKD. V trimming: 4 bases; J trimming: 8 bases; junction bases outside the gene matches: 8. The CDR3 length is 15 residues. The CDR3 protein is CATSETGLARDEQFF. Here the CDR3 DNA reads TGTGCCACCAGTGAGACCGGACTAGCGAGAGATGAGCAGTTCTTC.

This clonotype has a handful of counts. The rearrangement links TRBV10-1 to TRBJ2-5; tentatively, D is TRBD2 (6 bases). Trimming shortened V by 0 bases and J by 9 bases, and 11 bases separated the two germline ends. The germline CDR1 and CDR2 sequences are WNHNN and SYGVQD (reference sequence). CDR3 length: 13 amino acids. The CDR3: CASSESYGRAQYF. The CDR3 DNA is TGCGCCAGCAGTGAGTCATACGGGAGAGCCCAGTACTTC.

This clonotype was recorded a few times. CDR3 DNA: TGTGCCAGCAGCCCAGGGGCGCAGGGATGGCACACTGAAGCTTTCTTT. This gives the protein CASSPGAQGWHTEAFF. The gene calls are TRBV9 and TRBJ1-1; tentatively, D is TRBD1 (6 bases). The germline V gene has CDR1 SGDLS and CDR2 YYNGEE. CDR3 size: 16 residues. V was trimmed by 4 bases and J by 3 bases, leaving 19 bases between them.

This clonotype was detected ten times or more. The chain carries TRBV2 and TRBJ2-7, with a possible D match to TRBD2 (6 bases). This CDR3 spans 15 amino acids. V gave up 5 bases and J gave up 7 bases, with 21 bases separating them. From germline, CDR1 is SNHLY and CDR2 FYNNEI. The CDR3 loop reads CASSPPGIWAGEQYF. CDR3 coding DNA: TGTGCCAGCAGTCCCCCGGGAATCTGGGCGGGGGAGCAGTACTTC.

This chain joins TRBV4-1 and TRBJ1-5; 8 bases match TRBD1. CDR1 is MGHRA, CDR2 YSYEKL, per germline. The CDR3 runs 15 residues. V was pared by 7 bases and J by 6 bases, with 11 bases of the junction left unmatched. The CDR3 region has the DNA TGCGCCAGCAAGTCCCGGACAGGGCTGGGTCAGCCCCAGCATTTT. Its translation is CASKSRTGLGQPQHF.

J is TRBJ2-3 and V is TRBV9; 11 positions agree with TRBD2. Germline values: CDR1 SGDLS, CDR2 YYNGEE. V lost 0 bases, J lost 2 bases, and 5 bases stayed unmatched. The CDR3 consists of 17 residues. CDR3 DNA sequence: TGTGCCAGCAGCGTAGCTCTAGCGGGGGGCCTCACAGATACGCAGTATTTT. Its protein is CASSVALAGGLTDTQYF.

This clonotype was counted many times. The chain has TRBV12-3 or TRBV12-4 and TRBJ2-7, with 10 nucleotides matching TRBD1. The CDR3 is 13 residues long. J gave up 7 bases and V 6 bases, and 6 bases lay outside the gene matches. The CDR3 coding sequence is TGTGCCAGCAGCCTGAGACAGGGGGCAGAGCAGTACTTC. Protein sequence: CASSLRQGAEQYF.